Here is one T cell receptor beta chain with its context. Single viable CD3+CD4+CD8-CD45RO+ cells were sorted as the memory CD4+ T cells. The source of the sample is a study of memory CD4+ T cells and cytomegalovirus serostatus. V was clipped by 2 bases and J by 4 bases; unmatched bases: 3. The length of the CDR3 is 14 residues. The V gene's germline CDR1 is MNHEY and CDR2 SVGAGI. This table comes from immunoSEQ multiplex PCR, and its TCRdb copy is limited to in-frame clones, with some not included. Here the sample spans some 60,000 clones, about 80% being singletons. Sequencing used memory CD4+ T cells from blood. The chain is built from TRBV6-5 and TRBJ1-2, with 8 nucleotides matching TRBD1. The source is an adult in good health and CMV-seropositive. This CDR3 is CASSYGGQVYGYTF. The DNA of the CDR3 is TGTGCCAGCAGTTACGGGGGACAGGTCTATGGCTACACCTTC.